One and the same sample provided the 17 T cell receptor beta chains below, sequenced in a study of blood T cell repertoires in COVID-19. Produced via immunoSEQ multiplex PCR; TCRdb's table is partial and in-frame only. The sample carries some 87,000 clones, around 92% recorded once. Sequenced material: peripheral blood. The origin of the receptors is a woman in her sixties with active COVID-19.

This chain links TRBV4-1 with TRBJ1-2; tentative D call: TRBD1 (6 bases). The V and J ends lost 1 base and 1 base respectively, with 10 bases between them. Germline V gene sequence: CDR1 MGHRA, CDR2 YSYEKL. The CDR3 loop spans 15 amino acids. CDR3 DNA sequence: TGCGCCAGCAGCCAAGTTAAGGGGGTTAACTATGGCTACACCTTC. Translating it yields CASSQVKGVNYGYTF.

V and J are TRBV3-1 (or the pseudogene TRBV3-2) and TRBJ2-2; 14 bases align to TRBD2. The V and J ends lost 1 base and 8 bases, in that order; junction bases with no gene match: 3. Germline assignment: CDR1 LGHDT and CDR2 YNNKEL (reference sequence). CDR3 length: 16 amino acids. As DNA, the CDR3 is TGTGCCAGCAGCCAAGGGACTAGCGGGAGGTTTGGGGAGCTGTTTTTT. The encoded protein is CASSQGTSGRFGELFF.

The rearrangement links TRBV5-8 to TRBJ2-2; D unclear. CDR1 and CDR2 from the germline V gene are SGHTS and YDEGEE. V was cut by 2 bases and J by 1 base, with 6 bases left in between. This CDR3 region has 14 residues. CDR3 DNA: TGTGCCAGCAGCTTTAAACAGAACACCGGGGAGCTGTTTTTT. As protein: CASSFKQNTGELFF.

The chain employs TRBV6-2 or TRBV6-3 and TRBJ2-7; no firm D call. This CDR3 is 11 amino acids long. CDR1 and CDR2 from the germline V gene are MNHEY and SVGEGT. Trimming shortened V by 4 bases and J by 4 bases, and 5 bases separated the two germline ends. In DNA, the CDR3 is TGTGCCAGCAGTTCGACATACGAGCAGTACTTC. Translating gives CASSSTYEQYF.

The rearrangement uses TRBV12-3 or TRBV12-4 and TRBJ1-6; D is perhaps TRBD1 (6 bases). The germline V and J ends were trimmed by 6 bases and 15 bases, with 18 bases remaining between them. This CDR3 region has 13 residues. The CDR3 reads CASRSGGPASLHF. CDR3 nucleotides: TGTGCCAGCAGATCCGGGGGGCCCGCCAGCCTCCACTTT.

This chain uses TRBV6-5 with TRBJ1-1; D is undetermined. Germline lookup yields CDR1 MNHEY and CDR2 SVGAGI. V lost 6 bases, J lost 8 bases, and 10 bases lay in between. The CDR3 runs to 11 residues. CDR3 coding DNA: TGTGCCAGCAGGTGGGAGACCGAAGCTTTCTTT. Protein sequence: CASRWETEAFF.

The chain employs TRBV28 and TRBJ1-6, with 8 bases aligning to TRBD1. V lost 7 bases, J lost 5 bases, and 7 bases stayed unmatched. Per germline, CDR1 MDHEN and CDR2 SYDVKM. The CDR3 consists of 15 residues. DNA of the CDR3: TGTGCCAGCATAGGGTGGGGACAGGATAATTCACCCCTCCACTTT. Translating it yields CASIGWGQDNSPLHF.

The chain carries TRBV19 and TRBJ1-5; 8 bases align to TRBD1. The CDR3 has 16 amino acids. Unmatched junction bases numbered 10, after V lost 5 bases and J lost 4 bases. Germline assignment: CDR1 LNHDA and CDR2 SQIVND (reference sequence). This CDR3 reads CASSPTGARINQPQHF. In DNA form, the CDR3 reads TGTGCCAGTAGTCCGACAGGGGCCCGAATAAATCAGCCCCAGCATTTT.

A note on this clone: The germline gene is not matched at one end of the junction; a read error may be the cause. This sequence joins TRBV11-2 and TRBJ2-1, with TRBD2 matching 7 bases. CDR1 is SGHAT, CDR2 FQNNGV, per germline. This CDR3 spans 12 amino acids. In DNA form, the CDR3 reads TGTGCCAGCAGCTTAAGTCGTGGACTAGAGATCTTC. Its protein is CASSLSRGLEIF.

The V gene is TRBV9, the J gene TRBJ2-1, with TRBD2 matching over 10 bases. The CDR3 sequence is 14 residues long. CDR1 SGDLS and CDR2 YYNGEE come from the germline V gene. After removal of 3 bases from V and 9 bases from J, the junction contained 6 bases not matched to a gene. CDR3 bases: TGTGCCAGCAGCGCCACTAGCGGGAATCGTGAGCAGTTCTTC. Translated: CASSATSGNREQFF.

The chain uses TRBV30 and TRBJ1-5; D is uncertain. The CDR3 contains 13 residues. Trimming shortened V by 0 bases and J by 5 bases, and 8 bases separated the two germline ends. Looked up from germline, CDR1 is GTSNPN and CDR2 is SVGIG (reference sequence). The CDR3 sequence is CAWSVLPYQPQHF. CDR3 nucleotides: TGTGCCTGGAGTGTCCTCCCCTATCAGCCCCAGCATTTT.

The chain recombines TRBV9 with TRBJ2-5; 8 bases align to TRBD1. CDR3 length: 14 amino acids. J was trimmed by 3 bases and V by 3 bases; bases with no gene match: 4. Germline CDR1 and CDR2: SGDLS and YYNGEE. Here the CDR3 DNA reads TGTGCCAGCAGCGGGCCAGGGGGCGAAGAGACCCAGTACTTC. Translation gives CASSGPGGEETQYF. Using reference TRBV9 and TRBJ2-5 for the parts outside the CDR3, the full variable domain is DSGVTQTPKHLITATGQRVTLRCSPRSGDLSVYWYQQSLDQGLQFLIQYYNGEERAKGNILERFSAQQFPDLHSELNLSSLELGDSALYFCASSGPGGEETQYFGPGTRLLVL.

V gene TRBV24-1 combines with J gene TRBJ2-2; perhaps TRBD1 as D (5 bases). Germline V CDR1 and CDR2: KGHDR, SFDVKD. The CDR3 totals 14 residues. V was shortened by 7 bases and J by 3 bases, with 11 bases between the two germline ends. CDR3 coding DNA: TGTGCCACCAGCCGACAGACTGACACCGGGGAGCTGTTTTTT. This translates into CATSRQTDTGELFF.

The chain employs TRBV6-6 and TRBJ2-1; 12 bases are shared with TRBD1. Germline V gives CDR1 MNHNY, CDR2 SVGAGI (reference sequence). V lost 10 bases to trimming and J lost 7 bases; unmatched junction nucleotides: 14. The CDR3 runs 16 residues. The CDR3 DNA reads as TGTGCCACCTTAGGGCCGGGACAGGGGGCGGTGAATGAGCAGTTCTTC. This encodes CATLGPGQGAVNEQFF.

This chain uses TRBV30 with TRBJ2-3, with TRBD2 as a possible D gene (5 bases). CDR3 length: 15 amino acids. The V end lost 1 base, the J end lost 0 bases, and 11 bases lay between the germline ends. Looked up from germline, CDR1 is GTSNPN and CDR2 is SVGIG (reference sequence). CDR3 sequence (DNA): TGTGCCTGGAGTGCGGACTTCACTAGCACAGATACGCAGTATTTT. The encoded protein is CAWSADFTSTDTQYF.

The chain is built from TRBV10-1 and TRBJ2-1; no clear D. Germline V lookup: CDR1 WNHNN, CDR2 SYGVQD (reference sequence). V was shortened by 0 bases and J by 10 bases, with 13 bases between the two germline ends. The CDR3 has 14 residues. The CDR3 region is CASSESMGWAEQFF. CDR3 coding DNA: TGCGCCAGCAGTGAGTCGATGGGCTGGGCCGAGCAGTTCTTC.

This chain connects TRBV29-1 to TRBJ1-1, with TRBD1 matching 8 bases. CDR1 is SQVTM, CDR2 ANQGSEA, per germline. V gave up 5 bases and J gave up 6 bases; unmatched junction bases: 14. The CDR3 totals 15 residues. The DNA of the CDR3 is TGCAGCGTTCCCCAATGGGGACAGGTCGGTTCTGAAGCTTTCTTT. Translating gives CSVPQWGQVGSEAFF. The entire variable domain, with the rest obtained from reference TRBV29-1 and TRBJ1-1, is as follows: SAVISQKPSRDICQRGTSLTIQCQVDSQVTMMFWYRQQPGQSLTLIATANQGSEATYESGFVIDKFPISRPNLTFSTLTVSNMSPEDSSIYLCSVPQWGQVGSEAFFGQGTRLTVV.